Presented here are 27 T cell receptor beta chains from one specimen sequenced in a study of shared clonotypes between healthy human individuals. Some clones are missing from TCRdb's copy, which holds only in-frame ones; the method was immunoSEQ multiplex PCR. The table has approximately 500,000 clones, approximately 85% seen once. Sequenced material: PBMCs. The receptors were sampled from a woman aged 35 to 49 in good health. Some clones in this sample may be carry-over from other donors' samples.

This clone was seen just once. Written as DNA, the CDR3 is TGTGCCAGCAGTCGGACTATTCCTCTCTACGAGCAGTACTTC. This sequence encodes CASSRTIPLYEQYF. The chain is built from TRBV6-5 and TRBJ2-7, with a possible D match to TRBD2 (6 bases). V lost 5 bases and J 3 bases, leaving 14 bases between the germline ends. Germline V lookup: CDR1 MNHEY, CDR2 SVGAGI. The CDR3 totals 14 residues.

This CDR3 reads CASSRGPLPGELFF. In DNA, the CDR3 is TGTGCCAGCAGCCGGGGCCCGCTCCCCGGGGAGCTGTTTTTT. The J gene is TRBJ2-2, the V gene TRBV7-6; D is possibly TRBD1 or TRBD2 (5 bases each). CDR1 SGHVS and CDR2 FNYEAQ come from the germline V gene. The CDR3 sequence is 14 residues long. Trimming removed 5 bases from V and 6 bases from J, with 13 bases in between.

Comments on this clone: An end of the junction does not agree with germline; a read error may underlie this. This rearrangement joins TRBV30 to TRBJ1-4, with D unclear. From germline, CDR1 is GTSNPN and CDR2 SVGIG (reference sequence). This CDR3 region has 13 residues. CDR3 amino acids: CAWSPGVNEKLFF. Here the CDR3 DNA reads TGTGCCTGGAGTCCCGGGGTTAATGAAAAGCTGTTTTTT.

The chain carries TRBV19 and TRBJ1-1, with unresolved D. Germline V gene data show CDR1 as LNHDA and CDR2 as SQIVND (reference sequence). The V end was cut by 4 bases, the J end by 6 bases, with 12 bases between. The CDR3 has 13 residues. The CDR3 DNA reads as TGTGCCAGTAGTACCCTGGTGAGGGCTGAAGCTTTCTTT. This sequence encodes CASSTLVRAEAFF.

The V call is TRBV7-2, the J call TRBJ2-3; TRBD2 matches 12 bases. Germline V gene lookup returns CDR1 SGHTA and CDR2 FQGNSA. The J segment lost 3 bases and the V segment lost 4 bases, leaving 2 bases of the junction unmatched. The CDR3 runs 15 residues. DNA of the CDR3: TGTGCCAGCAGCTCCGGGACTAGCGGGACAGATACGCAGTATTTT. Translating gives CASSSGTSGTDTQYF.

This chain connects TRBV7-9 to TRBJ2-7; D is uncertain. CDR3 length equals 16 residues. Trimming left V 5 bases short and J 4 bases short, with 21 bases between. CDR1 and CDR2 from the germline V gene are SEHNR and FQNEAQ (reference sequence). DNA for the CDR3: TGTGCCAGCAGCCCTACCCAAGGCGAGTTCCGGTACGAGCAGTACTTC. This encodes CASSPTQGEFRYEQYF.

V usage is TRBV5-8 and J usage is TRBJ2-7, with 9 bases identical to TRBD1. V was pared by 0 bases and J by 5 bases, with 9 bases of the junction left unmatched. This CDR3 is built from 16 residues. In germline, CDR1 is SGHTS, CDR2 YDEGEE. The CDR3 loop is CASSLEGGTGWNEQYF. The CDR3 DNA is TGTGCCAGCAGCTTGGAGGGGGGGACAGGGTGGAACGAGCAGTACTTC.

The CDR3 loop is CASSLGISSWEQYF. The CDR3 DNA reads as TGCGCCAGCAGCTTGGGTATTAGTTCATGGGAGCAGTACTTC. The rearrangement links TRBV5-1 to TRBJ2-7; D is ambiguous. The germline V gene has CDR1 SGHRS and CDR2 YFSETQ. V was trimmed by 0 bases and J by 7 bases, leaving 14 bases between them. The CDR3 totals 14 residues.

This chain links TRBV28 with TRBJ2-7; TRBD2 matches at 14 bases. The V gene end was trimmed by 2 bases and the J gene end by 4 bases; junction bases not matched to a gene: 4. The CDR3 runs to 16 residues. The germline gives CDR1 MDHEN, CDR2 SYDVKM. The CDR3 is CASSLPRLAGGYEQYF. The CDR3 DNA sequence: TGTGCCAGCAGTTTACCCCGACTAGCGGGAGGGTACGAGCAGTACTTC.

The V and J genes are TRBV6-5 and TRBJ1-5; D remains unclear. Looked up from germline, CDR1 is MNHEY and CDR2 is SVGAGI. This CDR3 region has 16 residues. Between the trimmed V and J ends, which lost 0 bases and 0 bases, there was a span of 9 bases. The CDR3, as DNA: TGTGCCAGCAGTTACTCTGCAGCTTATAGCAATCAGCCCCAGCATTTT. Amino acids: CASSYSAAYSNQPQHF.

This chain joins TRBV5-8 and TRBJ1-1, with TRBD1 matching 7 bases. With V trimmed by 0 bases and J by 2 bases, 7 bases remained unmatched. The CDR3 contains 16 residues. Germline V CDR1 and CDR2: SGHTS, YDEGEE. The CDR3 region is CASSLAGGQSNTEAFF. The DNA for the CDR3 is TGTGCCAGCAGCTTGGCCGGGGGACAGAGTAACACTGAAGCTTTCTTT.

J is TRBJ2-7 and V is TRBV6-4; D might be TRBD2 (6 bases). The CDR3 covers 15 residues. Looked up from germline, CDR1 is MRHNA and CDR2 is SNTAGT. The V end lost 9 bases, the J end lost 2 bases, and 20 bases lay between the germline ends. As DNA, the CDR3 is TGTGCCAGGGGAAACCTTGCTAGCGTTCCCTACGAGCAGTACTTC. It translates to CARGNLASVPYEQYF.

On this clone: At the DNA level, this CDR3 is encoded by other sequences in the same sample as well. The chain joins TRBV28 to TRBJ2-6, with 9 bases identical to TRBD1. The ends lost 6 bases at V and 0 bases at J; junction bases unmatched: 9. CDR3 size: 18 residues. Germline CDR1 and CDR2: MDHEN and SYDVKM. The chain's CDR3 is CASSPRRDRASGANVLTF. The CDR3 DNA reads TGTGCCAGCAGCCCCCGCAGGGACAGGGCCTCTGGGGCCAACGTCCTGACTTTC. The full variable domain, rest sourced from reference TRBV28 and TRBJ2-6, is DVKVTQSSRYLVKRTGEKVFLECVQDMDHENMFWYRQDPGLGLRLIYFSYDVKMKEKGDIPEGYSVSREKKERFSLILESASTNQTSMYLCASSPRRDRASGANVLTFGAGSRLTVL.

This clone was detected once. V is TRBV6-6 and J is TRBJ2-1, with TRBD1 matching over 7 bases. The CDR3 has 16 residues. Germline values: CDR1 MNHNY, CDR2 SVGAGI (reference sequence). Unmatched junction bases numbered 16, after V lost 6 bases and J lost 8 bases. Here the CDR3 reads CASSLGQDGFGDEQFF. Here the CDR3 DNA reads TGTGCCAGCAGCCTTGGACAGGATGGGTTTGGTGATGAGCAGTTCTTC.

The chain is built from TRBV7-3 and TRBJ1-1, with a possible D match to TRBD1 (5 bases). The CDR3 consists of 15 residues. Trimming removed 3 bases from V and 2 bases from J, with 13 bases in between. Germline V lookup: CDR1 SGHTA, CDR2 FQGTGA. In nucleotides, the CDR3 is TGTGCCAGCAGCTTGTCCGGAGGGGCCAACACTGAAGCTTTCTTT. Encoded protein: CASSLSGGANTEAFF.

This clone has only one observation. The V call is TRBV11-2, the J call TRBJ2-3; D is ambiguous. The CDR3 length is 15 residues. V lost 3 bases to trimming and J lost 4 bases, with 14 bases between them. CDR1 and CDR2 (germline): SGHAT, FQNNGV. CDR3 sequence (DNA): TGTGCCAGCAGCTTTCTAGGAACCCGAGCAGATACGCAGTATTTT. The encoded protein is CASSFLGTRADTQYF.

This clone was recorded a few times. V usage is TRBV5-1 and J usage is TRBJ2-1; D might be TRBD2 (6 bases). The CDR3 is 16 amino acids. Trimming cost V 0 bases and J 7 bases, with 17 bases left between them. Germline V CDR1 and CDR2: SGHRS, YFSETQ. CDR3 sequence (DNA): TGCGCCAGCAGCTTGGACGTCGTCGGGAGCGGGAATGAGCAGTTCTTC. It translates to CASSLDVVGSGNEQFF. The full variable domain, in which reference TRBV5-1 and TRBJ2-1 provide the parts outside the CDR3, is KAGVTQTPRYLIKTRGQQVTLSCSPISGHRSVSWYQQTPGQGLQFLFEYFSETQRNKGNFPGRFSGRQFSNSRSEMNVSTLELGDSALYLCASSLDVVGSGNEQFFGPGTRLTVL.

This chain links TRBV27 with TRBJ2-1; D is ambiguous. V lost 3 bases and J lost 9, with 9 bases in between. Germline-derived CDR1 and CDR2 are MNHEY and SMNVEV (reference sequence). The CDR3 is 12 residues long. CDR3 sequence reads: CASSFGGVEQFF. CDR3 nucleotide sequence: TGTGCCAGCAGTTTCGGTGGGGTTGAGCAGTTCTTC.

The CDR3 DNA follows: TGTGCCAGCAGCTGGGACAGGGGTACGGAGACCCAGTACTTC. It translates to CASSWDRGTETQYF. This sequence joins TRBV5-4 and TRBJ2-5, with 10 bases fitting TRBD1. Looked up from germline, CDR1 is SGHNT and CDR2 is YYREEE (reference sequence). The J segment lost 5 bases and the V segment lost 3 bases, leaving 4 bases of the junction unmatched. CDR3 length: 14 amino acids.

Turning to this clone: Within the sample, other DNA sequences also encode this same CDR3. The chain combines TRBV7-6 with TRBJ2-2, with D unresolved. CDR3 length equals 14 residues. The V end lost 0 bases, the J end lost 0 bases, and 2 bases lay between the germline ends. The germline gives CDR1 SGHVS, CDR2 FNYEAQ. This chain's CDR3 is CASSLAANTGELFF. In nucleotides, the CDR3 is TGTGCCAGCAGCTTAGCTGCGAACACCGGGGAGCTGTTTTTT.

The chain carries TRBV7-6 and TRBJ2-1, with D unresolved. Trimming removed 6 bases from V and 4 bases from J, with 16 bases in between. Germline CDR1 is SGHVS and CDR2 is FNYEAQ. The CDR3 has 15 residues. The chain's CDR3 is CASRRERAQYNEQFF. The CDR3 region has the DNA TGTGCCAGCAGGAGAGAACGGGCGCAGTACAATGAGCAGTTCTTC.

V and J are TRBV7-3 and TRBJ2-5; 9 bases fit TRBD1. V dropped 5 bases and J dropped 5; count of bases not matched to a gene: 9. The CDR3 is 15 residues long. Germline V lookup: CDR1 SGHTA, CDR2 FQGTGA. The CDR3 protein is CASSLGTGKTETQYF. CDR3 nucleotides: TGTGCCAGCAGCCTCGGGACAGGGAAGACGGAGACCCAGTACTTC. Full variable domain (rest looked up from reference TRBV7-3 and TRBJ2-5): GAGVSQTPSNKVTEKGKYVELRCDPISGHTALYWYRQSLGQGPEFLIYFQGTGAADDSGLPNDRFFAVRPEGSVSTLKIQRTERGDSAVYLCASSLGTGKTETQYFGPGTRLLVL.

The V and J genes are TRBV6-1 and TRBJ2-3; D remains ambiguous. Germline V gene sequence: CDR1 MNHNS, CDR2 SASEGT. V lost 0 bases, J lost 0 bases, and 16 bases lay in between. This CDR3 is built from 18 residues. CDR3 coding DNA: TGTGCCAGCAGTGAAGCGCTTCTAGGCGGACCTAGCACAGATACGCAGTATTTT. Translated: CASSEALLGGPSTDTQYF.

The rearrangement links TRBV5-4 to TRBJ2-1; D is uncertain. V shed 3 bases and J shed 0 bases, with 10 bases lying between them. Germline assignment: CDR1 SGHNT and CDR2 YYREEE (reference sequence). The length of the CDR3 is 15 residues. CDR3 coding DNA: TGTGCCAGCAGCTCCCCGACAAGCTCCTACAATGAGCAGTTCTTC. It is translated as CASSSPTSSYNEQFF. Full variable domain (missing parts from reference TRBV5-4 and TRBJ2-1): ETGVTQSPTHLIKTRGQQVTLRCSSQSGHNTVSWYQQALGQGPQFIFQYYREEENGRGNFPPRFSGLQFPNYSSELNVNALELDDSALYLCASSSPTSSYNEQFFGPGTRLTVL.

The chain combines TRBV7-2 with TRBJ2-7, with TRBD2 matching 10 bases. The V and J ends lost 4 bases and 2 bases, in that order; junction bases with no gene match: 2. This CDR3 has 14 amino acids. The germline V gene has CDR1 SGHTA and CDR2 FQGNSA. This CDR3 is CASSYLAGAYEQYF. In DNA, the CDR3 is TGTGCCAGCAGCTATCTAGCGGGGGCCTACGAGCAGTACTTC.

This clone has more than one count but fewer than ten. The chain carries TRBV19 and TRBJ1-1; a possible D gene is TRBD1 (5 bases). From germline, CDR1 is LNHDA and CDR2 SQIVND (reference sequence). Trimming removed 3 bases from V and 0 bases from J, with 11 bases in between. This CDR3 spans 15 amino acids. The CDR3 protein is CASSIGPGLNTEAFF. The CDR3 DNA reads TGTGCCAGTAGTATCGGCCCAGGGTTGAACACTGAAGCTTTCTTT.

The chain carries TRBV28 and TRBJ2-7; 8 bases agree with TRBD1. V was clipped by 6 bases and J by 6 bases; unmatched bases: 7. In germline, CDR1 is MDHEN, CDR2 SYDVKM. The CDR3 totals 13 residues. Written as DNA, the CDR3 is TGTGCCAGCAGGGGACAGGACGTGGCCGAGCAGTACTTC. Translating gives CASRGQDVAEQYF. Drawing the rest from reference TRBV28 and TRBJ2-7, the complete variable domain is DVKVTQSSRYLVKRTGEKVFLECVQDMDHENMFWYRQDPGLGLRLIYFSYDVKMKEKGDIPEGYSVSREKKERFSLILESASTNQTSMYLCASRGQDVAEQYFGPGTRLTVT.